The rows below give T cell receptor beta chains drawn from one sample of a study of shared clonotypes between healthy human individuals. Produced via immunoSEQ multiplex PCR; TCRdb's table is partial and in-frame only. The data hold some 2.3 million clones, with 80% to 95% observed a single time. Source material: naive CD4+ T cells from PBMCs. The receptors shown here come from a man younger than 35 in good health. Some clones in this sample may be carry-over from other donors' samples. Each CDR3 is given with its conserved first and last residue. The order of the fields is D gene, V gene, clone size, J gene, CDR3 DNA, CDR3 protein. The D gene is left open where the match is weak. For some rows the clone size is stated as once, few or many, or as a class when expanded; others skip it.

.	TRBV2	.	TRBJ2-7	TGTGCCAGCAGAATTGGGGTAGGCTCCCACGAGCAGTACTTC	CASRIGVGSHEQYF
.	TRBV28	once	TRBJ1-2	TGTGCCAGCAGTGCCCCAAGGGGCTATGGCTACACCTTC	CASSAPRGYGYTF
.	TRBV5-1	.	TRBJ2-1	TGCGCCAGCAGCAGGGAGCCTAGCAATGAGCAGTTCTTC	CASSREPSNEQFF
.	TRBV2	.	TRBJ2-2	TGTGCCAGCAGTGAGGGAAGGGGCACCGGGGAGCTGTTTTTT	CASSEGRGTGELFF
.	TRBV7-2	.	TRBJ1-2	TGTGCCAGCAGCTTAATGGAAGGGGCCCGCTATGGCTACACCTTC	CASSLMEGARYGYTF
.	TRBV30	.	TRBJ1-1	TGTGCCTGGAGGAACCCATGGACAGTTTTCAACACTGAAGCTTTCTTT	CAWRNPWTVFNTEAFF
.	TRBV6-1	.	TRBJ1-1	TGTGCCAGCAGTGCGGATACCGCCGAAGTTTTCTTT	CASSADTAEVFF
.	TRBV12-5	.	TRBJ1-1	TGTGCTAGTGGAAAGGGGTCAGCGAACACTGAAGCTTTCTTT	CASGKGSANTEAFF
TRBD2	TRBV7-3	.	TRBJ2-3	TGTGCCAGCAGCCGTAGCGGGTTCACAGATACGCAGTATTTT	CASSRSGFTDTQYF
TRBD2	TRBV19	.	TRBJ2-7	TGTGCCAGTAGTATAGGAAAGGGACTAGCGGGATGGTACGAGCAGTACTTC	CASSIGKGLAGWYEQYF
.	TRBV27	.	TRBJ2-2	TGTGCCAGCAGTTTTAGTTCCGGCGGGGAGCTGTTTTTT	CASSFSSGGELFF
TRBD1	TRBV19	.	TRBJ1-5	TGTGCCAGTAGTACCCTGACAGGGGACCAGCCCCAGCATTTT	CASSTLTGDQPQHF
TRBD2	TRBV6-9	.	TRBJ2-7	TGTGCCAGCAGCCGACTAGCGGGAGAAAAGACCTACGAGCAGTACTTC	CASSRLAGEKTYEQYF
TRBD1	TRBV5-1	.	TRBJ2-7	TGCGCCAGCAGCGGTGGGACAGATAGATACTACGAGCAGTACTTC	CASSGGTDRYYEQYF
TRBD2	TRBV7-3	.	TRBJ2-3	TGTGCCAGCAGCTTAAGGGGAGCGGGAGGGCCTACGGATACGCAGTATTTT	CASSLRGAGGPTDTQYF
.	TRBV28	.	TRBJ1-3	TGTGCCAGCAGCGACGTTTCGTCAGGGACTGGAAACACCATATATTTT	CASSDVSSGTGNTIYF
TRBD2	TRBV5-1	.	TRBJ2-3	TGCGCCAGCAGCTTGGGACTAGCGGGAAGGACAGATACGCAGTATTTT	CASSLGLAGRTDTQYF
.	TRBV9	.	TRBJ2-7	TGTGCCAGCAGCGCTTTGGACACCTCCTACGAGCAGTACTTC	CASSALDTSYEQYF
.	TRBV11-3	.	TRBJ2-7	TGTGCCAGCAGCTTAGGCGGCTCCGCCTACGAGCAGTACTTC	CASSLGGSAYEQYF
.	TRBV9	.	TRBJ1-3	TGTGCCAGCAGCCCTCGGAGGCGGAACTCTGGAAACACCATATATTTT	CASSPRRRNSGNTIYF
TRBD1	TRBV2	.	TRBJ2-1	TGTGCCAGCACCCGGGACAGGGAGGTCAATGAGCAGTTCTTC	CASTRDREVNEQFF
TRBD1	TRBV6-1	.	TRBJ1-5	TGTGCCAGCAGTGCCGACAGGGCCCCTCAGCCCCAGCATTTT	CASSADRAPQPQHF
.	TRBV5-1	.	TRBJ1-2	TGCGCCAGCAGCTTGACCGACAGTCGGTATGGCTACACCTTC	CASSLTDSRYGYTF
.	TRBV7-3	once	TRBJ2-5	TGTGCCAGCAGCCTCGGGTGGTCTCAGACCCAGTACTTC	CASSLGWSQTQYF
TRBD2	TRBV7-2	.	TRBJ2-3	TGTGCCAGCAGCAGGCGACTTAGTAGCGGGAGGTCCGATACGCAGTATTTT	CASSRRLSSGRSDTQYF
.	TRBV7-2	.	TRBJ2-4	TGTGCCAGCAGCTACTCACAGACGCTAGCCAAAAACATTCAGTACTTC	CASSYSQTLAKNIQYF
TRBD1	TRBV5-4	.	TRBJ1-1	TGTGCCAGCAGATCGACCAAGGACAGGGAGCCTGAAGCTTTCTTT	CASRSTKDREPEAFF
TRBD2	TRBV27	.	TRBJ2-7	TGTGCCAGCAGTTCCCTAGCGGGAGGGTCCTACGAGCAGTACTTC	CASSSLAGGSYEQYF
.	TRBV7-9	.	TRBJ2-7	TGTGCCAGCAGCTCTGTGGTAGGGCGTCTTTACGAGCAGTACTTC	CASSSVVGRLYEQYF
.	TRBV2	.	TRBJ1-1	TGTGCCAGCAGTGAACGCACTGAAGCTTTCTTT	CASSERTEAFF
TRBD2	TRBV5-1	.	TRBJ2-1	TGCGCCAGCAGCTTGGTGTTGGGCGGGAGTGATGAGCAGTTCTTC	CASSLVLGGSDEQFF
TRBD2	TRBV28	.	TRBJ2-1	TGTGCCAGCAGCTCAGGACTAGCGATCAACAATGAGCAGTTCTTC	CASSSGLAINNEQFF
.	TRBV27	.	TRBJ2-5	TGTGCCAGCAGTCAGGGGACGGAGACCCAGTACTTC	CASSQGTETQYF
TRBD2	TRBV10-1	.	TRBJ2-1	TGCGCCAGCAGTGACAAGACTAGCGGAAACAATGAGCAGTTCTTC	CASSDKTSGNNEQFF